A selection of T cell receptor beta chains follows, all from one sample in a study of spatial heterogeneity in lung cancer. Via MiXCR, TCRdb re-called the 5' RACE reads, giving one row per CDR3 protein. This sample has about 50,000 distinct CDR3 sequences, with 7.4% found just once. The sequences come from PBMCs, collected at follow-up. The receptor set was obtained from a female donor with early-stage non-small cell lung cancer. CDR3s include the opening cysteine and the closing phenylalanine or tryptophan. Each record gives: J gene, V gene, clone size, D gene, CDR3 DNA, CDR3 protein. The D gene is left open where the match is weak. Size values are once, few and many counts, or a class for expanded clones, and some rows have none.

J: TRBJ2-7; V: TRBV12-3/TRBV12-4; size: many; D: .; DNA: TGTGCCAGCAGTTTCGGGCCGGTTATAGAAAGAAGTGGGTACTTC; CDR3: CASSFGPVIERSGYF
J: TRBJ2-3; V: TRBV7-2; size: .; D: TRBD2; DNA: TGTGCCAGCAGCCGCCGGACTAGCGGGGTCCCGGATACGCAGTATTTT; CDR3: CASSRRTSGVPDTQYF
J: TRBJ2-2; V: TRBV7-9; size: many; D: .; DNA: TGTGCCAGCAGCTTAACACTAAACACCGGGGAGCTGTTTTTT; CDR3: CASSLTLNTGELFF
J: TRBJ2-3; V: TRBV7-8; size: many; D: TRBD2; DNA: TGTGCCAGCAGCTCCAGACTAGCGGGGGGGCGAAACACAGATACGCAGTATTTT; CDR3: CASSSRLAGGRNTDTQYF
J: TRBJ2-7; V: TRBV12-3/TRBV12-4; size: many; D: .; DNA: TGTGCCAGCAGTTCCCAGGGTCAGGTGCAGTACTTC; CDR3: CASSSQGQVQYF
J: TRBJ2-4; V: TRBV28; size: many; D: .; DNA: TGTGCCAGCAGGGGGACGTACATTCAGTACTTC; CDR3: CASRGTYIQYF
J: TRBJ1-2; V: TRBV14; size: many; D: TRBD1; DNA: TGTGCCAGCAGCCGGCAAAGGGGGCCACCAAGTGGCTACACCTTC; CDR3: CASSRQRGPPSGYTF
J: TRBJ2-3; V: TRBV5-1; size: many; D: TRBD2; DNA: TGCGCCAGCAGCGCACTAGCGGGGGCCCTTGCAGATACGCAGTATTTT; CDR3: CASSALAGALADTQYF
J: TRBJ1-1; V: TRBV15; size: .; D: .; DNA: TGTGCCACCAGCAGAGGTGACAGGCTGAACACTGAAGCTTTCTTT; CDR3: CATSRGDRLNTEAFF
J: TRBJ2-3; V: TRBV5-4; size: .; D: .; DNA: TGTGCCAGCAGCTTGGAGACTGCTTTGAGCACAGATACGCAGTATTTT; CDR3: CASSLETALSTDTQYF
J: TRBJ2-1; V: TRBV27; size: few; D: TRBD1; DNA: TGTGCCAGCAGTTGGACAGGTTCTAACAATGAGCAGTTCTTC; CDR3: CASSWTGSNNEQFF
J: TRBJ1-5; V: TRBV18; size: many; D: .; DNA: TGTGCCAGCTCACCAGGGTTCAATCAGCCCCAGCATTTT; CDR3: CASSPGFNQPQHF
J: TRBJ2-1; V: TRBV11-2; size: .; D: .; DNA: TGTGCCAGCAGCTTCCTAGTTTCTTGGTACAGTGAGCAGTTCTTC; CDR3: CASSFLVSWYSEQFF
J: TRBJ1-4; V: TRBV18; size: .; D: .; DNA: TGTGCCAGCTCACCCACTGACGGAGATTATGAAAAACTGTTTTTT; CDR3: CASSPTDGDYEKLFF
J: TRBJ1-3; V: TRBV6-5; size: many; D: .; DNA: TGTGCCAGCAGTTACCCCGCCGGAAACACCATATATTTT; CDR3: CASSYPAGNTIYF
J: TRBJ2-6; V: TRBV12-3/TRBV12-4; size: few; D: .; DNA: TGTGCCAGCATCAGAGACTCTGGGGCCAACGTCCTGACTTTC; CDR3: CASIRDSGANVLTF
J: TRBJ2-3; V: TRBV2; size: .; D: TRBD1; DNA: TGTGCCAGCACGCCGGAACAGGGGGTAGTAGCGGATACGCAGTATTTT; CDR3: CASTPEQGVVADTQYF
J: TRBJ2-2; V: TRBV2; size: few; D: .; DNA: TGTGCCAGCAGTGAAAACGGGGGGCCCACCGGGGAGCTGTTTTTT; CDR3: CASSENGGPTGELFF